Below, 27 T cell receptor beta chains from the same sample are listed, as sequenced in a study of shared clonotypes between healthy human individuals. TCRdb's table, derived via immunoSEQ multiplex PCR, lists solely in-frame clones and lacks some. Of about 2 million clones in the sample, over 85% are singletons; the top ten hold more than 0.1%. Sequenced input: naive CD4+ T cells sorted from blood. This sample's subset: CD45RA+ positively selected. The receptor source for this set is a man aged 18 to 30 in good health.

The V gene is TRBV2, the J gene TRBJ2-3; TRBD2 agrees at 9 bases. The CDR3 totals 15 residues. The V gene's germline CDR1 is SNHLY and CDR2 FYNNEI. The J segment lost 5 bases and the V segment lost 8 bases, leaving 11 bases of the junction unmatched. DNA of the CDR3: TGTGCCAGCCAAACGTTGGCGGGAGGGTTAGATACGCAGTATTTT. Its translation: CASQTLAGGLDTQYF.

The chain is built from TRBV13 and TRBJ2-4; D may correspond to TRBD1 or TRBD2 (5 bases each). Germline-derived CDR1 and CDR2 are PRHDT and FYEKMQ (reference sequence). The CDR3 covers 14 residues. V was clipped by 5 bases and J by 5 bases, with 13 bases between them. CDR3 sequence reads: CASSHRDLQNIQYF. In DNA, the CDR3 is TGTGCCAGCAGCCACCGGGACCTACAAAACATTCAGTACTTC.

This chain links TRBV2 with TRBJ1-2, with a weak D call TRBD1 (5 bases). The CDR3 totals 15 residues. The germline CDR1 and CDR2 sequences are SNHLY and FYNNEI. V lost 7 bases to trimming and J lost 10 bases, with 25 bases between them. DNA of the CDR3: TGTGCCAGCACGACGGAGTTTATTATGGGACTACACTACACCTTC. It codes for CASTTEFIMGLHYTF.

Worth noting for this clone: This specimen includes other DNA sequences encoding the same CDR3. The chain employs TRBV28 and TRBJ2-2; D gene unclear. V lost 4 bases and J 1 base, leaving 4 bases between the germline ends. The germline CDR1 and CDR2 sequences are MDHEN and SYDVKM. This CDR3 contains 13 residues. The CDR3 loop is CASSSLNTGELFF. In DNA form, the CDR3 reads TGTGCCAGCAGTTCGCTGAACACCGGGGAGCTGTTTTTT.

The CDR3 protein is CASTPPPGRGETQYF. In DNA, the CDR3 is TGTGCCAGCACCCCCCCACCGGGCAGGGGGGAGACCCAGTACTTC. This chain uses TRBV28 with TRBJ2-5; 7 positions agree with TRBD1. Trimming cost V 7 bases and J 5 bases; bases outside gene matches: 13. CDR1 and CDR2 (germline): MDHEN, SYDVKM. There are 15 residues in the CDR3.

V gene TRBV9 combines with J gene TRBJ2-5; D might be TRBD2 (7 bases). From germline, CDR1 is SGDLS and CDR2 YYNGEE. The CDR3 runs 18 residues. V gave up 0 bases and J gave up 2 bases, with 20 bases separating them. Written as DNA, the CDR3 is TGTGCCAGCAGCGTAGGAATAGGCGGGGGCCCGTGGCAAGAGACCCAGTACTTC. Translation: CASSVGIGGGPWQETQYF.

The chain links TRBV28 to TRBJ2-3; D not resolved. The length of the CDR3 is 14 residues. The V end was cut by 5 bases, the J end by 2 bases, with 11 bases between. Germline CDR1 reads MDHEN; CDR2 reads SYDVKM. CDR3 protein: CASSPAGPTDTQYF. The CDR3 coding sequence is TGTGCCAGCAGTCCTGCAGGCCCCACAGATACGCAGTATTTT.

On this clone: This sample also contains other DNA sequences that code for the same CDR3. V usage is TRBV30 and J usage is TRBJ1-2; D gene uncertain. The V end lost 4 bases, the J end lost 4 bases, and 10 bases lay between the germline ends. The CDR3 contains 12 residues. In germline, CDR1 is GTSNPN, CDR2 SVGIG (reference sequence). For the CDR3, the DNA is TGTGCCTGGACCTTTGACGGCTATGGCTACACCTTC. Translating gives CAWTFDGYGYTF.

The J gene is TRBJ2-7, the V gene TRBV5-1; no firm D call. The CDR3 extends over 15 amino acids. CDR1 is SGHRS, CDR2 YFSETQ, per germline. Trimming removed 2 bases from V and 0 bases from J, with 12 bases in between. The CDR3 sequence: CASSFNGDSSYEQYF. The CDR3 DNA sequence: TGCGCCAGCAGCTTTAACGGCGATAGCTCCTACGAGCAGTACTTC.

The chain joins TRBV6-6 to TRBJ1-4, with D unresolved. V lost 11 bases, J lost 8 bases, and 15 bases lay in between. Germline-derived CDR1 and CDR2 are MNHNY and SVGAGI (reference sequence). The CDR3 is made up of 12 amino acids. The DNA of the CDR3 is TGTGCCGGAGGACGGCCCGGGGAAAAACTGTTTTTT. Its protein is CAGGRPGEKLFF.

The gene calls are TRBV4-1 and TRBJ1-5; 10 nucleotides align to TRBD1. Germline CDR1 is MGHRA and CDR2 is YSYEKL. The ends lost 0 bases at V and 6 bases at J; junction bases unmatched: 2. This CDR3 has 15 amino acids. CDR3 region: CASSQDDRGRQPQHF. CDR3 coding DNA: TGCGCCAGCAGCCAAGACGACAGGGGGCGTCAGCCCCAGCATTTT.

The chain uses TRBV10-3 and TRBJ2-5, with 11 nucleotides matching TRBD1. J lost 4 bases, V lost 6 bases, and 7 bases had no gene match. Germline CDR1 is ENHRY and CDR2 is SYGVKD. The CDR3 contains 15 residues. The CDR3 reads CAIRSGTGGGETQYF. In DNA, the CDR3 is TGTGCCATCAGATCCGGGACAGGGGGAGGAGAGACCCAGTACTTC.

Details on this clone: In the same sample, other DNA sequences code for this CDR3. This chain joins TRBV5-1 and TRBJ2-7, with TRBD2 matching 12 bases. The CDR3 has 15 residues. Germline V gives CDR1 SGHRS, CDR2 YFSETQ. J was trimmed by 2 bases and V by 4 bases; bases with no gene match: 4. This chain's CDR3 is CASSQTSGSAYEQYF. The CDR3 DNA reads TGCGCCAGCAGCCAGACTAGCGGGAGCGCCTACGAGCAGTACTTC.

The chain has TRBV6-6 and TRBJ1-2; possible D gene TRBD1, 6 bases. The CDR3 has 12 residues. V dropped 6 bases and J dropped 3 bases, with 8 bases sitting between them. CDR1 and CDR2 from the germline V gene are MNHNY and SVGAGI (reference sequence). Here the CDR3 DNA reads TGTGCCAGCAGAAGGACAGACTATGGCTACACCTTC. Protein product: CASRRTDYGYTF.

The J gene is TRBJ2-3, the V gene TRBV5-4, with D unclear. From germline, CDR1 is SGHNT and CDR2 YYREEE (reference sequence). This CDR3 is 15 amino acids long. With 9 bases removed from V and 3 bases from J, the gap between germline ends came to 20 bases. The CDR3 loop reads CATSMAPDLTDTQYF. The CDR3 DNA is TGTGCCACCTCCATGGCACCTGATTTAACAGATACGCAGTATTTT.

The V and J genes are TRBV9 and TRBJ2-2, with TRBD1 matching over 7 bases. The CDR3 sequence is 15 residues long. Germline trimming cut 3 bases from V and 1 base from J; bases unmatched to any gene: 3. Germline loops: CDR1 SGDLS, CDR2 YYNGEE. The chain's CDR3 is CASSAGQLNTGELFF. The CDR3 nucleotides read TGTGCCAGCAGCGCGGGACAGCTGAACACCGGGGAGCTGTTTTTT.

The chain joins TRBV19 to TRBJ1-2, with no clear D. CDR1 and CDR2 (germline): LNHDA, SQIVND (reference sequence). V was cut by 3 bases and J by 4 bases, with 18 bases left in between. The CDR3 runs 16 residues. Written as DNA, the CDR3 is TGTGCCAGTAGTATTGGAGGGCCCGGGGTACTCTATGGCTACACCTTC. This sequence encodes CASSIGGPGVLYGYTF. Full variable domain (rest looked up from reference TRBV19 and TRBJ1-2): DGGITQSPKYLFRKEGQNVTLSCEQNLNHDAMYWYRQDPGQGLRLIYYSQIVNDFQKGDIAEGYSVSREKKESFPLTVTSAQKNPTAFYLCASSIGGPGVLYGYTFGSGTRLTVV.

The genes are TRBV18 and TRBJ1-5; D is ambiguous. The V gene's germline CDR1 is KGHSH and CDR2 LQKENI. This CDR3 is 13 amino acids long. Trimming stripped 1 base from V and 4 bases from J, with 5 bases between. The CDR3 here is CASSPRQNQPQHF. DNA of the CDR3: TGTGCCAGCTCACCACGACAAAATCAGCCCCAGCATTTT.

The gene calls are TRBV30 and TRBJ1-2, with D tentatively TRBD1 (5 bases). Per the germline V gene, CDR1 is GTSNPN and CDR2 is SVGIG (reference sequence). The V end lost 5 bases, the J end lost 7 bases, and 11 bases lay between the germline ends. This CDR3 contains 11 residues. The CDR3 DNA is TGTGCCTGGGGATCGGGGGGTGGCTACACCTTC. Protein sequence: CAWGSGGGYTF.

This chain links TRBV11-3 with TRBJ2-7, with D unclear. Trimming stripped 4 bases from V and 4 bases from J, with 11 bases between. Germline V lookup: CDR1 SGHNT, CDR2 YENEEA. The CDR3 extends over 13 amino acids. The CDR3 coding sequence is TGTGCCAGCAGCTCCGGAGACGGATACGAGCAGTACTTC. This sequence encodes CASSSGDGYEQYF.

J is TRBJ1-2 and V is TRBV30, with D possibly TRBD1 on 6 matching bases. Trimming removed 3 bases at V and 4 bases at J, with 9 bases between. This CDR3 is 12 amino acids long. Germline-derived CDR1 and CDR2 are GTSNPN and SVGIG (reference sequence). CDR3: CAWSRGAYGYTF. CDR3 bases: TGTGCCTGGAGCAGGGGTGCCTATGGCTACACCTTC.

V gene TRBV18 combines with J gene TRBJ1-5; D unresolved. The CDR3 runs 14 residues. Trimming took off 3 bases at V and 4 bases at J, with 10 bases between the two ends. CDR1 is KGHSH, CDR2 LQKENI, per germline. DNA of the CDR3: TGTGCCAGCTCACCGTTGGCAGAAAATCAGCCCCAGCATTTT. This codes for CASSPLAENQPQHF.

This chain links TRBV9 with TRBJ1-3; D ambiguous. V was clipped by 3 bases and J by 4 bases, with 11 bases between them. This CDR3 region has 14 residues. The germline V gene encodes CDR1 SGDLS and CDR2 YYNGEE. Written as DNA, the CDR3 is TGTGCCAGCAGCGGGGTCCAGCTCGGAAACACCATATATTTT. Protein: CASSGVQLGNTIYF.

V usage is TRBV10-3 and J usage is TRBJ1-5, with 7 nucleotides matching TRBD1. The CDR3 is 13 amino acids. After removal of 7 bases from V and 6 bases from J, the junction contained 6 bases not matched to a gene. Germline lookup yields CDR1 ENHRY and CDR2 SYGVKD. The CDR3 spells CAIKDRTGQPQHF. CDR3 sequence (DNA): TGTGCCATCAAGGACAGGACTGGTCAGCCCCAGCATTTT.

This chain links TRBV4-1 with TRBJ1-6; 9 positions agree with TRBD1. The germline gives CDR1 MGHRA, CDR2 YSYEKL. This CDR3 comprises 18 residues. V dropped 4 bases and J dropped 2; count of bases not matched to a gene: 9. CDR3 in DNA: TGCGCCAGCAGCCCGAAGCCGGGACAGGGAACCTATAATTCACCCCTCCACTTT. It is translated as CASSPKPGQGTYNSPLHF.

This chain links TRBV4-1 with TRBJ2-3, with 12 bases that match TRBD2. V was pared by 3 bases and J by 3 bases, with 10 bases of the junction left unmatched. Germline V gives CDR1 MGHRA, CDR2 YSYEKL. The CDR3 extends over 18 amino acids. For the CDR3, the DNA is TGCGCCAGCAGCCAGAGGGAAACCACTAGCGGGGGGACAGATACGCAGTATTTT. Protein: CASSQRETTSGGTDTQYF.

The CDR3, as DNA: TGTGCCAGCAGCTTGGATTGGGGAAACACTGAAGCTTTCTTT. It codes for CASSLDWGNTEAFF. The chain links TRBV5-4 to TRBJ1-1; D unclear. CDR1 is SGHNT and CDR2 is YYREEE in the germline V gene (reference sequence). V lost 0 bases to trimming and J lost 2 bases, with 8 bases between them. The CDR3 length is 14 residues. The full variable domain, with the rest looked up from reference TRBV5-4 and TRBJ1-1, is ETGVTQSPTHLIKTRGQQVTLRCSSQSGHNTVSWYQQALGQGPQFIFQYYREEENGRGNFPPRFSGLQFPNYSSELNVNALELDDSALYLCASSLDWGNTEAFFGQGTRLTVV.